These 11 T cell receptor beta chains share one sample of origin, sequenced in a study of blood T cell repertoires in COVID-19. This table comes from immunoSEQ multiplex PCR, and its TCRdb copy is limited to in-frame clones, with some not included. The table shows about 260,000 clones, with less than 90% occurring only once. The sequenced sample consisted of peripheral blood. These receptors came from a man between 60 and 70 years old who had recovered from COVID-19.

The chain uses TRBV5-1 and TRBJ1-6, with a possible D match to TRBD1 (6 bases). The CDR3 runs to 15 residues. Germline assignment: CDR1 SGHRS and CDR2 YFSETQ. The V end lost 5 bases, the J end lost 7 bases, and 16 bases lay between the germline ends. CDR3 DNA: TGCGCCAGCAGGGGGGCCACAGGGAGCAATTCACCCCTCCACTTT. Translation: CASRGATGSNSPLHF.

The chain couples TRBV6-5 to TRBJ2-3; 8 nucleotides match TRBD1. The CDR3 spans 15 residues. CDR1 is MNHEY, CDR2 SVGAGI, per germline. Germline trimming cut 6 bases from V and 2 bases from J; bases unmatched to any gene: 7. CDR3 nucleotides: TGTGCCAGCAGCCCAGACAGGGGCTACACAGATACGCAGTATTTT. It specifies CASSPDRGYTDTQYF.

The gene calls are TRBV19 and TRBJ2-7, with TRBD2 matching 12 bases. Losses at the gene ends were 5 bases for V and 1 base for J; bases not matched to a gene: 3. The germline CDR1 and CDR2 sequences are LNHDA and SQIVND (reference sequence). CDR3 size: 15 residues. CDR3 amino acids: CASSAGLAGSYEQYF. As DNA, the CDR3 is TGTGCCAGTAGTGCCGGACTAGCGGGGTCCTACGAGCAGTACTTC.

The gene calls are TRBV2 and TRBJ1-5; weak D call: TRBD1 (6 bases). The CDR3 consists of 14 residues. Between the trimmed V and J ends, which lost 6 bases and 1 base, there was a span of 10 bases. CDR1 is SNHLY, CDR2 FYNNEI, per germline. CDR3 nucleotide sequence: TGTGCCAGCAGGAACAGGGACAGCAATCAGCCCCAGCATTTT. It specifies CASRNRDSNQPQHF.

This sequence joins TRBV5-1 and TRBJ2-1; D perhaps matches TRBD2 (6 bases). Germline-derived CDR1 and CDR2 are SGHRS and YFSETQ. Between the trimmed V and J ends, which lost 4 bases and 7 bases, there was a span of 18 bases. The CDR3 runs to 15 residues. DNA for the CDR3: TGCGCCAGCAGCCCGGACGTGGGGGGTGGGAATGAGCAGTTCTTC. It specifies CASSPDVGGGNEQFF.

The chain carries TRBV24-1 and TRBJ2-5; no clear D. CDR1 KGHDR and CDR2 SFDVKD come from the germline V gene. V was trimmed by 3 bases and J by 2 bases, leaving 9 bases between them. There are 14 residues in the CDR3. This CDR3 is CATSDTTVQETQYF. The CDR3 coding sequence is TGTGCCACCAGTGATACCACGGTTCAAGAGACCCAGTACTTC.

The chain joins TRBV2 to TRBJ2-5; the match to TRBD1 covers 10 bases. Looked up from germline, CDR1 is SNHLY and CDR2 is FYNNEI. The ends lost 2 bases at V and 3 bases at J; junction bases unmatched: 12. The CDR3 totals 18 residues. The CDR3 loop is CASSESTIRTGGKETQYF. CDR3 DNA sequence: TGTGCCAGCAGTGAAAGCACTATTCGGACAGGGGGTAAAGAGACCCAGTACTTC.

The chain employs TRBV2 and TRBJ2-5, with 7 bases matching TRBD1. The CDR3 extends over 15 amino acids. The germline CDR1 and CDR2 sequences are SNHLY and FYNNEI. After removal of 4 bases from V and 2 bases from J, the junction contained 7 bases not matched to a gene. CDR3 DNA: TGTGCCAGCAGTGCTTCCAGGGGGATACAAGAGACCCAGTACTTC. Translating it yields CASSASRGIQETQYF.

The chain links TRBV5-8 to TRBJ1-3; tentatively, D is TRBD1 (5 bases). Between the trimmed V and J ends, which lost 4 bases and 4 bases, there was a span of 12 bases. In germline, CDR1 is SGHTS, CDR2 YDEGEE. This CDR3 contains 14 residues. CDR3 DNA: TGTGCCAGCAGCACACCAGGGTCGGGAAACACCATATATTTT. Amino acids: CASSTPGSGNTIYF.

This clone was detected only once. The rearrangement uses TRBV9 and TRBJ1-4, with D maybe TRBD1 (5 bases). The V and J ends lost 0 bases and 7 bases respectively, with 13 bases between them. Germline-derived CDR1 and CDR2 are SGDLS and YYNGEE. This CDR3 is built from 15 residues. The CDR3 loop reads CASSVGEGRGEKLFF. The CDR3 DNA sequence: TGTGCCAGCAGCGTAGGGGAGGGACGAGGTGAAAAACTGTTTTTT.

The chain couples TRBV5-1 to TRBJ1-2; weak D call: TRBD1 (5 bases). Between the trimmed V and J ends, which lost 0 bases and 6 bases, there was a span of 6 bases. This CDR3 comprises 12 residues. The germline V gene has CDR1 SGHRS and CDR2 YFSETQ. In DNA, the CDR3 is TGCGCCAGCAGCTTGGAAGGGGATGGCTACACCTTC. This sequence encodes CASSLEGDGYTF.